This T cell receptor beta chain appears in the sequencing data of a study of shared clonotypes between healthy human individuals. Broader study findings: Only blood samples were collected, and tissue repertoires likely differ. Naive subsets generally had larger estimated richness than memory subsets.

The naive CD8 fraction comprised CD45RO-negative cells positively selected for CCR7 and excluded terminally differentiated effector memory CD45RA+ cells. Caucasian adults living in Nashville, Tennessee, provided all samples. About this clone: Its antigen is unidentified.

This CDR3 contains 19 residues. In germline, CDR1 is KGHSH, CDR2 LQKENI. Trimming pared 5 bases from V and 0 bases from J, leaving 22 bases between. Original processing notes: There were no quality scores in the junction-only immunoSEQ sequences, so filtering differed. Repertoires were generated with immunoSEQ multiplex PCR, while TCRdb's copy carries only in-frame clones and drops some. That table supplies the V and J calls and clone size; D and trimming were determined from the DNA. The sample has around 2,000,000 clones, around 96% seen once; the top ten hold less than 1.5%. Source material: naive CD8+ T cells sorted from blood. This receptor was identified in a young man in good health. The chain links TRBV18 to TRBJ1-4; D not certain. Here the CDR3 reads CASSRIGLETLATNEKLFF. As DNA, the CDR3 is TGTGCCAGCTCAAGGATAGGACTGGAGACACTCGCAACTAATGAAAAACTGTTTTTT.